These T cell receptor beta chains were read from a single sample in a study of CD8 T cells in Susac syndrome. MiXCR, run by TCRdb on the immunoSEQ multiplex PCR reads, gives a single entry per CDR3 protein. The sample carries roughly 180,000 distinct CDR3 sequences, about 95% recorded once. What was sequenced was CD4+ T cells from PBMCs. The origin of the receptors is a human donor in good health. Both conserved end residues are part of each CDR3. D genes are given only for firm matches. Size values are once, few and many counts, or a class for expanded clones, and some rows have none.

>TRBD2|NA|TRBJ2-1|TRBV29-1
TGCAGCGTTCGCGGGAGATTTTACAATGAGCAGTTCTTC
CSVRGRFYNEQFF
>TRBD2|NA|TRBJ2-1|TRBV20-1
TGCAGTCGCTGGACCGGGACTAGCGGGAGACGGGGTGAGCAGTTCTTC
CSRWTGTSGRRGEQFF
>NA|few|TRBJ2-1|TRBV29-1
TGCAGCGTTGGCCCTAGGGAGAGCTCCTACAATGAGCAGTTCTTC
CSVGPRESSYNEQFF
>TRBD2|once|TRBJ2-1|TRBV2
TGTGCCAGCAGTAAACGGGACTACCACTCCTACAATGAGCAGTTCTTC
CASSKRDYHSYNEQFF
>TRBD1|NA|TRBJ1-5|TRBV29-1
TGCAGCGTTGGAGGGGGCGCATTGCAGCCCCAGCATTTT
CSVGGGALQPQHF
>NA|once|TRBJ1-4|TRBV20-1
TGCAGTGCTCCCCAAAAGGTCCGGGGGCCTAATGAAAAACTGTTTTTT
CSAPQKVRGPNEKLFF
>TRBD2|NA|TRBJ2-7|TRBV29-1
TGCAGCGTTAGAGCCTGGGTAGCGGGATATTACGAGCAGTACTTC
CSVRAWVAGYYEQYF
>TRBD1|NA|TRBJ1-1|TRBV9
TGTGCCAGCAGCGCCCACAGGGGCACTGAAGCTTTCTTT
CASSAHRGTEAFF
>NA|once|TRBJ2-3|TRBV20-1
TGCAGTGCGACTACATGGGATACGCAGTATTTT
CSATTWDTQYF
>NA|NA|TRBJ2-5|TRBV2
TGTGCCAGCGTCCGGCGGACCCAGTACTTC
CASVRRTQYF